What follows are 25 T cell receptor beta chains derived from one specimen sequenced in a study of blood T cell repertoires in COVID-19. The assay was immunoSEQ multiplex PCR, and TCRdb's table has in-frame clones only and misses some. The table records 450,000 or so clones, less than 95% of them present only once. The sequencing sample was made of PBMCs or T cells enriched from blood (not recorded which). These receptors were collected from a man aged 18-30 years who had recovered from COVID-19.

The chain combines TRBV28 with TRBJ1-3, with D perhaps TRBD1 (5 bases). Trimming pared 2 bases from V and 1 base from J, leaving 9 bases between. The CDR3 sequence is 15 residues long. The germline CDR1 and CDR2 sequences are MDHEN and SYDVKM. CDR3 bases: TGTGCCAGCAGTTTAGGGGCATCATCTGGAAACACCATATATTTT. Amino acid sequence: CASSLGASSGNTIYF.

The CDR3 is CASRPTGEETQYF. DNA for the CDR3: TGTGCCAGTAGACCGACAGGGGAAGAGACCCAGTACTTC. This chain joins TRBV19 and TRBJ2-5, with 8 bases matching TRBD1. Germline V gives CDR1 LNHDA, CDR2 SQIVND (reference sequence). This CDR3 has 13 amino acids. V lost 6 bases to trimming and J lost 3 bases; unmatched junction nucleotides: 3.

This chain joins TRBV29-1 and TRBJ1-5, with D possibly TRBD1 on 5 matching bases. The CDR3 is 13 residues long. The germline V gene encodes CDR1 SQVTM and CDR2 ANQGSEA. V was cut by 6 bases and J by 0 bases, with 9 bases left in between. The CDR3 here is CSVQGNSNQPQHF. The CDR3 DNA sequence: TGCAGCGTCCAGGGAAATAGCAATCAGCCCCAGCATTTT. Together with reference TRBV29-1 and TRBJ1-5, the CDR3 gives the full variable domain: SAVISQKPSRDICQRGTSLTIQCQVDSQVTMMFWYRQQPGQSLTLIATANQGSEATYESGFVIDKFPISRPNLTFSTLTVSNMSPEDSSIYLCSVQGNSNQPQHFGDGTRLSIL.

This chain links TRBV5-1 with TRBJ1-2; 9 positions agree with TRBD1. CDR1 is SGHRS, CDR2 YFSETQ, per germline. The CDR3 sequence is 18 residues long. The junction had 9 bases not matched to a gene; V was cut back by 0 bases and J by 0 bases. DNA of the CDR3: TGCGCCAGCAGCTTGGCGGGGACAGGGAGGGCGGCTAACTATGGCTACACCTTC. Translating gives CASSLAGTGRAANYGYTF.

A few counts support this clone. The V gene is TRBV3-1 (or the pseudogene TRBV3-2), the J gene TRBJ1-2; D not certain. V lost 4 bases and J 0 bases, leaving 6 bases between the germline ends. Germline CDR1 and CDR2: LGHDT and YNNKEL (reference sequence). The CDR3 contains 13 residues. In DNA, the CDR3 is TGTGCCAGCAGCCCGACAACTAACTATGGCTACACCTTC. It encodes CASSPTTNYGYTF.

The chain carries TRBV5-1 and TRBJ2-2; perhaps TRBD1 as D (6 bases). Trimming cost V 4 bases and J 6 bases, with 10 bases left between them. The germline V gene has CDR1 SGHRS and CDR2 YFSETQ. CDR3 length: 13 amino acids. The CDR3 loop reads CASSVTGSGELFF. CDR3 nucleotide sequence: TGCGCCAGCAGCGTTACAGGGTCCGGGGAGCTGTTTTTT.

The CDR3 sequence is CASSSPGSDGYTF. DNA of the CDR3: TGTGCCAGCAGCTCCCCAGGGTCCGATGGCTACACCTTC. The V call is TRBV5-4, the J call TRBJ1-2; TRBD1 is a possible D gene (5 bases). V was pared by 3 bases and J by 6 bases, with 12 bases between. The germline CDR1 and CDR2 sequences are SGHNT and YYREEE (reference sequence). This CDR3 spans 13 amino acids. Filled out from reference TRBV5-4 and TRBJ1-2, the complete variable domain reads ETGVTQSPTHLIKTRGQQVTLRCSSQSGHNTVSWYQQALGQGPQFIFQYYREEENGRGNFPPRFSGLQFPNYSSELNVNALELDDSALYLCASSSPGSDGYTFGSGTRLTVV.

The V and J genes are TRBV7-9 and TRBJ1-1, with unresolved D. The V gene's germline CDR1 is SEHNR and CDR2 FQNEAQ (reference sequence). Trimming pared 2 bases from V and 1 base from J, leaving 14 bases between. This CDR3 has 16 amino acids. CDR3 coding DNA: TGTGCCAGCAGCTTACTCCGGGGAGGTCGGAACACTGAAGCTTTCTTT. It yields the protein CASSLLRGGRNTEAFF.

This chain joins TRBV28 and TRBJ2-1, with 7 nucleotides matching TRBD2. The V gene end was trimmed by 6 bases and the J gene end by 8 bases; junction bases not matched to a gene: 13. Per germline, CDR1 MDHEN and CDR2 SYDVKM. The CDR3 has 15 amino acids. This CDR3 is CASRDASGPTDEQFF. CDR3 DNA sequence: TGTGCCAGCAGGGATGCTAGCGGACCGACCGATGAGCAGTTCTTC.

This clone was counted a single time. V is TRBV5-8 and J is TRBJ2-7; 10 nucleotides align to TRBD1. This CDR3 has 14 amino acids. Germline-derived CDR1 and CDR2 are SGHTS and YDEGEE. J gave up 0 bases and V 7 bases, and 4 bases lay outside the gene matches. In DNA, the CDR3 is TGTGCCAGCCCCCGGGACAGGGGCTCCTACGAGCAGTACTTC. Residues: CASPRDRGSYEQYF.

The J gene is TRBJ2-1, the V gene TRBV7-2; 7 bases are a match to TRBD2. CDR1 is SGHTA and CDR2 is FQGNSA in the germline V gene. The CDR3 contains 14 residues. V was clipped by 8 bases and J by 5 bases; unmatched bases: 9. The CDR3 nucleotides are TGTGCCAGCGGGGAGCGGGAAGGTCACAATGAGCAGTTCTTC. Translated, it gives CASGEREGHNEQFF.

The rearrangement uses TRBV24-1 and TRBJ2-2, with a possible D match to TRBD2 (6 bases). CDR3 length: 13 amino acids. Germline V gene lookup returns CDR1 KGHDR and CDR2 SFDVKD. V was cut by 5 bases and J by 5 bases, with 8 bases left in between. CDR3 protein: CATSGGGTGELFF. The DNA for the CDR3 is TGTGCCACCAGTGGTGGGGGGACCGGGGAGCTGTTTTTT.

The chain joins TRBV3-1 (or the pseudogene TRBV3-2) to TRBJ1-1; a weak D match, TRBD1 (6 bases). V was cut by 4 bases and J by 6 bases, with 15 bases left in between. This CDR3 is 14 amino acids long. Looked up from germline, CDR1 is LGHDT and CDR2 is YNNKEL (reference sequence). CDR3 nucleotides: TGTGCCAGCAGCCCCACAGGGATTAGAGCTGAAGCTTTCTTT. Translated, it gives CASSPTGIRAEAFF.

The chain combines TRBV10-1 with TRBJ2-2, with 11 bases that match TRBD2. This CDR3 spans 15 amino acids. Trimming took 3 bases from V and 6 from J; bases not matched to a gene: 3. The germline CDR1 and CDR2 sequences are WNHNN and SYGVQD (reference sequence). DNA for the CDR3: TGCGCCAGCAGTGAAACTAGCGGGGGCTCCGGGGAGCTGTTTTTT. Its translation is CASSETSGGSGELFF.

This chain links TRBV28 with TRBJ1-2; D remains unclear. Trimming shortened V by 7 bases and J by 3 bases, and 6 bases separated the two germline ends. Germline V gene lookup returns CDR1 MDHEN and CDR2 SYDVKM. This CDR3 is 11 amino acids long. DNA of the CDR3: TGTGCCAGCACCACAGACTATGGCTACACCTTC. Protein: CASTTDYGYTF.

The CDR3, as DNA: TGTGCCAGCGGGAGGTTAGGGGACACTGAAGCTTTCTTT. As protein: CASGRLGDTEAFF. The chain joins TRBV7-9 to TRBJ1-1; tentative D call: TRBD1 (5 bases). The germline gives CDR1 SEHNR, CDR2 FQNEAQ (reference sequence). Trimming took 8 bases from V and 3 from J, leaving 13 bases between them. The CDR3 covers 13 residues.

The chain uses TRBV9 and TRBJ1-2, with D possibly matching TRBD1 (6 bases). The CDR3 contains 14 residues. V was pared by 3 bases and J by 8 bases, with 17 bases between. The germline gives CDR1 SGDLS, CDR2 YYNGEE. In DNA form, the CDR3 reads TGTGCCAGCAGCGCCGAAACAGGGAGGGGGGGCTACACCTTC. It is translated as CASSAETGRGGYTF.

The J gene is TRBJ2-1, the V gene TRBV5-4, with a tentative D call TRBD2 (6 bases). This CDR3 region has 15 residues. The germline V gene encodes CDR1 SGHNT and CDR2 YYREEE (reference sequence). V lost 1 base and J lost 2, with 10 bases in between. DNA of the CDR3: TGTGCCAGCAGCTTGTCAGGAGGGACCTACAATGAGCAGTTCTTC. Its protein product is CASSLSGGTYNEQFF.

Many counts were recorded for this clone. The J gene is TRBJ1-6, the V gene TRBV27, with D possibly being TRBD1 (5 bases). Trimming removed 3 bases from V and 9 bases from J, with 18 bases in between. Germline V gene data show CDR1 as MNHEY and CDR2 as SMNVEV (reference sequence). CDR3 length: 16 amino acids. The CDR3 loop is CASSFSSGEFPSPLHF. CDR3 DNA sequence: TGTGCCAGCAGTTTCTCCTCGGGGGAGTTTCCTTCACCCCTCCACTTT.

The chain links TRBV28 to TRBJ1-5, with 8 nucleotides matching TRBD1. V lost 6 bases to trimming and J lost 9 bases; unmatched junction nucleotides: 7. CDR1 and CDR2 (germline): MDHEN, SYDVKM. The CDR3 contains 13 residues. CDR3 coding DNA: TGTGCCAGCAGGTCAGGGGGCTTAGGGCCCCAGCATTTT. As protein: CASRSGGLGPQHF. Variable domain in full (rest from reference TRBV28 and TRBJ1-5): DVKVTQSSRYLVKRTGEKVFLECVQDMDHENMFWYRQDPGLGLRLIYFSYDVKMKEKGDIPEGYSVSREKKERFSLILESASTNQTSMYLCASRSGGLGPQHFGDGTRLSIL.

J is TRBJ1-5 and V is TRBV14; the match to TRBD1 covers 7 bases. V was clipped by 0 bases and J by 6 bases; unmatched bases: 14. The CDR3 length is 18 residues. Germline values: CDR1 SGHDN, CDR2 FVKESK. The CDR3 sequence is CASSQDSTTDRVGQPQHF. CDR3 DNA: TGTGCCAGCAGCCAAGATTCTACAACCGACAGGGTTGGTCAGCCCCAGCATTTT.

CDR3 DNA: TGTGCCAGCAGTAGGGAGGGGCAGCCCCAGCATTTT. Residues: CASSREGQPQHF. The chain is built from TRBV2 and TRBJ1-5; D might be TRBD1 (5 bases). Per germline, CDR1 SNHLY and CDR2 FYNNEI. V was trimmed by 5 bases and J by 7 bases, leaving 9 bases between them. CDR3 length equals 12 residues.

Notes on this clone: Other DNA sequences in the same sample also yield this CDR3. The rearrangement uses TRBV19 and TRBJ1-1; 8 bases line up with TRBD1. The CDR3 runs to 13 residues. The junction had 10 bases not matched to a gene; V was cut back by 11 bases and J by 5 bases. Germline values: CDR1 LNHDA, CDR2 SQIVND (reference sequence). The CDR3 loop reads CASSTGAYTEAFF. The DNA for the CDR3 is TGTGCCTCCTCGACAGGGGCGTATACTGAAGCTTTCTTT.

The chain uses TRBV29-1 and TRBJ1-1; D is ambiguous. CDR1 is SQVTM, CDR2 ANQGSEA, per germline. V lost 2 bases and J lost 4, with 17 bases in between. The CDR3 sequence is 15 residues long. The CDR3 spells CSVESPAGVGTEAFF. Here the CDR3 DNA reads TGCAGCGTTGAATCGCCGGCGGGAGTTGGCACTGAAGCTTTCTTT.

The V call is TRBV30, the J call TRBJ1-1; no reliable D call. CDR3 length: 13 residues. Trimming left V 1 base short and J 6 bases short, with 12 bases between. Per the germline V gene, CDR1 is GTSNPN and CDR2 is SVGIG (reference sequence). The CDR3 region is CAWSGDKEAEAFF. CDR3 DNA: TGTGCCTGGAGTGGGGATAAGGAGGCTGAAGCTTTCTTT.